The clone carrying this TCR beta chain has a single count. Its antigen remains unknown. The sample originates from a study of graft-versus-host responses after intestinal transplantation. As for the study in general: All recipients were transplanted with multivisceral, liver-intestinal, or isolated intestinal grafts. Recipients uniformly received anti-thymocyte globulin induction, followed by tacrolimus and steroids for approximately 3 years.

TCRdb's copy holds only in-frame clones and misses some; the assay was immunoSEQ multiplex PCR. The table records some 46,000 clones, approximately 92% of them present only once. Study-level findings and limits: Allografts of patients with graft-donor T cell macrochimerism showed high graft-versus-host to host-versus-graft clone ratios. After transplant, early declines in HvG clones were associated with peak levels of circulating GvH clones.

Deletions cut 4 bases from V and 8 bases from J, with 11 bases between. There are 13 residues in the CDR3. In germline, CDR1 is SGHTA, CDR2 FQGTGA. The sequences come from PBMCs, collected around 27 months after a first intestinal transplant, on the day of a second. This TCR was recovered from a human patient who received an intestinal transplant, so some T cells may come from the graft donor. The chain recombines TRBV7-3 with TRBJ1-4; a possible D gene is TRBD1 (6 bases). CDR3 nucleotide sequence: TGTGCCAGCAGCTCGCGTCAGGGGGAAAAACTGTTTTTT. This encodes CASSSRQGEKLFF. Full variable domain (missing parts from reference TRBV7-3 and TRBJ1-4): GAGVSQTPSNKVTEKGKYVELRCDPISGHTALYWYRQSLGQGPEFLIYFQGTGAADDSGLPNDRFFAVRPEGSVSTLKIQRTERGDSAVYLCASSSRQGEKLFFGSGTQLSVL.